This passage covers 10 T cell receptor beta chains from one sample sequenced in a study of regulatory T cells in long-lasting Graves disease. Library construction for TCR beta used iRepertoire HTBI primers and Arm-PCR of CDR3 regions. TCRdb independently ran MiXCR on the multiplex PCR reads; one entry per CDR3 protein. The repertoire includes about 400,000 distinct CDR3 sequences, about 15% of them detected once, and about 8.3% sits in the top ten. Described time point: newly diagnosed GD, antithyroid drugs for less than 3 months. Scientists built the TCR library using RNA that was extracted from PBMCs. The same sample was also studied in work on T cells in Graves' hyperthyroidism and ophthalmopathy.

The sample consisted of peripheral blood mononuclear cells (PBMCs), taken at new diagnosis, from a patient treated with antithyroid drugs. The source of these receptors is a woman aged 40 to 50 with Graves disease.

This clonotype was seen repeatedly, ten times or more. V gene TRBV29-1 combines with J gene TRBJ2-5; 7 positions agree with TRBD1. The V gene's germline CDR1 is SQVTM and CDR2 ANQGSEA. The trim removed 6 bases at V and 2 bases at J, leaving 18 bases unmatched. The CDR3 length is 17 residues. The CDR3 spells CSVPRGARDSTQETQYF. DNA of the CDR3: TGCAGCGTACCTAGAGGGGCCCGGGACAGCACTCAAGAGACCCAGTACTTC.

The rearrangement uses TRBV24-1 and TRBJ2-2; 9 nucleotides align to TRBD1. V dropped 5 bases and J dropped 1; count of bases not matched to a gene: 13. Germline-derived CDR1 and CDR2 are KGHDR and SFDVKD. CDR3 length equals 19 residues. The CDR3 nucleotides read TGTGCCACCAGTGGTCCGGGACAGGGATCATGGAGGAACACCGGGGAGCTGTTTTTT. This sequence encodes CATSGPGQGSWRNTGELFF.

On this clonotype itself: The germline gene is not matched at one end of the junction; a read error may be the cause. V is TRBV7-7 and J is TRBJ2-3; D might be TRBD1 or TRBD2, each matching 5 bases. The germline gives CDR1 SSHAT, CDR2 FNYEAQ (reference sequence). This CDR3 spans 19 amino acids. The CDR3 sequence: CASSLNPAGWQGVADTQYF. CDR3 bases: TGTGCTAGCAGCTTAAACCCCGCCGGTTGGCAGGGAGTGGCAGATACGCAGTATTTT.

Note on this clonotype: With a much larger clone just one base away, this may be a read error. V usage is TRBV5-1 and J usage is TRBJ2-7, with D maybe TRBD2 (8 bases). Germline V lookup: CDR1 SGHRS, CDR2 YFSETQ. The CDR3 is 14 amino acids. CDR3 coding DNA: TGCGCCGGCAGCGGGGGACAGCGCTCCTACGAGCAGTACTTC. It encodes CAGSGGQRSYEQYF.

This clonotype was counted many times. The chain carries TRBV18 and TRBJ2-5; D is unresolved. This CDR3 has 14 residues. Trimming pared 2 bases from V and 1 base from J, leaving 8 bases between. CDR1 KGHSH and CDR2 LQKENI come from the germline V gene. The CDR3 DNA follows: TGTGCCAGCTCACCAGGTATGGCCCAAGAGACCCAGTACTTC. This gives the protein CASSPGMAQETQYF.

Comment on this clonotype: This may be a read error: a much more frequent sequence differs by one nucleotide. The chain joins TRBV5-5 to TRBJ2-7; 7 bases align to TRBD1. Germline V gives CDR1 SGHKS, CDR2 YYEKEE (reference sequence). After removal of 4 bases from V and 2 bases from J, the junction contained 9 bases not matched to a gene. This CDR3 has 15 amino acids. CDR3 sequence (DNA): TGTGCCAGCAGCCTCCCCGGGACAGTCACCTACGAGCAGTACTTC. This sequence encodes CASSLPGTVTYEQYF.

V is TRBV3-1 and J is TRBJ2-4; D possibly corresponds to TRBD2 (6 bases). Trimming took off 0 bases at V and 12 bases at J, with 12 bases between the two ends. The CDR3 has 13 residues. From germline, CDR1 is LGHDT and CDR2 YNNKEL (reference sequence). The CDR3 nucleotides read TGTGCCAGCAGCCAAGATGAACGGGGAGGTCAGTACTTC. This sequence encodes CASSQDERGGQYF.

The table lists this clonotype with many counts. The chain couples TRBV25-1 to TRBJ2-7; TRBD1 agrees at 10 bases. CDR1 and CDR2 from the germline V gene are MGHDK and SYGVNS. This CDR3 is built from 16 residues. V lost 3 bases, J lost 2 bases, and 7 bases stayed unmatched. The CDR3 region is CASSEAPGQGTYEQYF. DNA for the CDR3: TGTGCCAGCAGTGAGGCCCCGGGACAGGGGACCTACGAGCAGTACTTC.

There are many counts of this clonotype. This rearrangement joins TRBV19 to TRBJ2-1; 7 bases are shared with TRBD2. The CDR3 has 15 amino acids. Germline CDR1 reads LNHDA; CDR2 reads SQIVND (reference sequence). Trimming took 3 bases from V and 6 from J; bases not matched to a gene: 8. This chain's CDR3 is CASSIFAGVSNEQFF. CDR3 nucleotide sequence: TGTGCCAGTAGTATCTTTGCGGGAGTCAGCAATGAGCAGTTCTTC. Full variable domain (remainder filled in from reference TRBV19 and TRBJ2-1): DGGITQSPKYLFRKEGQNVTLSCEQNLNHDAMYWYRQDPGQGLRLIYYSQIVNDFQKGDIAEGYSVSREKKESFPLTVTSAQKNPTAFYLCASSIFAGVSNEQFFGPGTRLTVL.

This clonotype was detected ten times or more. The chain employs TRBV28 and TRBJ2-1; 11 bases agree with TRBD2. V shed 5 bases, J shed 9 bases, and the junction held 9 bases outside the gene matches. CDR1 is MDHEN, CDR2 SYDVKM, per germline. This CDR3 has 15 amino acids. The CDR3 spells CASSPAGLAGGEQFF. Here the CDR3 DNA reads TGTGCCAGCAGTCCCGCGGGGCTAGCGGGAGGTGAGCAGTTCTTC.